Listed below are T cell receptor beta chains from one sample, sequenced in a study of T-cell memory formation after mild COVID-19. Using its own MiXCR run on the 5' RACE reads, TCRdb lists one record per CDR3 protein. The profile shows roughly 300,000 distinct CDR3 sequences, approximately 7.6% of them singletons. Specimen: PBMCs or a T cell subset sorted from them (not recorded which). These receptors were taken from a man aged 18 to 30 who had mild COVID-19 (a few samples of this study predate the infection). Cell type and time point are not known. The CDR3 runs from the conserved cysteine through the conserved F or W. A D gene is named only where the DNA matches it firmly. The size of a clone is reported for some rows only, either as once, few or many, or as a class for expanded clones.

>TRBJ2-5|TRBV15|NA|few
TGTGCCACCAGCAGAGCCCGACGCGAGACCCAGTACTTC
CATSRARRETQYF
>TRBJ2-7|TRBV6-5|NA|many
TGTGCCAGCAGTTACAGGGCTGGCGAGCAGTACTTC
CASSYRAGEQYF
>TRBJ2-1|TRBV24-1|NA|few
TGTGCCACCAGTGAGGGTATAACAACTCATGAGCAGTTCTTC
CATSEGITTHEQFF
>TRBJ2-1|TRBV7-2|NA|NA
TGTGCCAGCAGCTCGCGACAGACCCTAAGTTATAATGAGCAGTTCTTC
CASSSRQTLSYNEQFF
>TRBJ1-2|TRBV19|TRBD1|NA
TGTGCCAGTACCCCGACAGGGATCCATGGCTACACCTTC
CASTPTGIHGYTF
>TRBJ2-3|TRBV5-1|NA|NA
TGCGCCAGCAGCTTCACCGTACCAGATACGCAGTATTTT
CASSFTVPDTQYF
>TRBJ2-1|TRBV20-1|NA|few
TGCAGTGCTAGAGAAACATTGGTGACAGCGACCTACAATGAGCAGTTCTTC
CSARETLVTATYNEQFF
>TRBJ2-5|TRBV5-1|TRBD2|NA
TGCGCCAGCAGCTTGGTAGCGGGGGGCCACCAAGAGACCCAGTACTTC
CASSLVAGGHQETQYF
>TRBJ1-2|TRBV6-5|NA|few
TGTGCCAGCAGTTCGGGACATGCTGGGGGAAGCTACACCTTC
CASSSGHAGGSYTF
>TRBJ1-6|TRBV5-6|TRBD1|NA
TGTGCCAGCAGCTTGGGACAGGGGAGGAAAAATTCACCCCTCCACTTT
CASSLGQGRKNSPLHF
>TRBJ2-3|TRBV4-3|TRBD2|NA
TGCGCCAGCAGCCAAGATCCGGGACTAGCGGGGCAGGCAGATACGCAGTATTTT
CASSQDPGLAGQADTQYF
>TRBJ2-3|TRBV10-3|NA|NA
TGTGCCATCAGTGACTACAGGGCAGATACGCAGTATTTT
CAISDYRADTQYF
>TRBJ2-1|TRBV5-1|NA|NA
TGCGCCAGCAGCTTCGGGGGGCGCGAGATAGATGAGCAGTTCTTC
CASSFGGREIDEQFF
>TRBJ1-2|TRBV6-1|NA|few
TGTGCCAGCAGCCACAGGGAATCGGGCTACACCTTC
CASSHRESGYTF
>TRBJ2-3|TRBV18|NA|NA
TGTGCCAGCTCACCAGTAAGGGGGGGCGCGACAGATACGCAGTATTTT
CASSPVRGGATDTQYF
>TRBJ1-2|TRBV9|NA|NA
TGTGCCAGCAGCCCCCAGGAGGGCAGGAACTATGGCTACACCTTC
CASSPQEGRNYGYTF
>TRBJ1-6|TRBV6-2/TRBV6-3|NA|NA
TGTGCCAGCAGTTTGTCGTTGGGCGGGGCGACGCCCCTCCACTTT
CASSLSLGGATPLHF
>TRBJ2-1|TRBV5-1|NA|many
TGCGCCAGCAGCTTGGCCGTTCTCAGTCACAATGAGCAGTTCTTC
CASSLAVLSHNEQFF
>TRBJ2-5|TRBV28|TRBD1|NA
TGTGCCAGCAGTTTAAGGACAGGGGACCAAGAGACCCAGTACTTC
CASSLRTGDQETQYF
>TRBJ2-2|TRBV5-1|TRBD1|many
TGCGCCAGCAGCTTACAGGGGGCGAACACCGGGGAGCTGTTTTTT
CASSLQGANTGELFF
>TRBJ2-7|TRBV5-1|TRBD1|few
TGCGCCAGCAGCTTTTATACAGGGGGCGACGAGCAGTACTTC
CASSFYTGGDEQYF
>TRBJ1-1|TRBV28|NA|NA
TGTGCCAGCAGGGAGACAGTGAACACTGAAGCTTTCTTT
CASRETVNTEAFF
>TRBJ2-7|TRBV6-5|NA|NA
TGTGCCAGCAGTTACTCGGGCCTGGTGAGGGCAGGGAAGACCTACGAGCAGTACTTC
CASSYSGLVRAGKTYEQYF
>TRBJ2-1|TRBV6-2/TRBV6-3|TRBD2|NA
TGTGCCAGCAGCCACCCTCCACTGACTAGCGGGGGTGATGAGCAGTTCTTC
CASSHPPLTSGGDEQFF
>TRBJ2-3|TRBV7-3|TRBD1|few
TGTGCCAGCAGCGCCGGACAGGCCTCAGATACGCAGTATTTT
CASSAGQASDTQYF
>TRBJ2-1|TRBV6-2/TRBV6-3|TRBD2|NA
TGTGCCAGCAGTCCGGCGGGGGGCGCCGATGAGCAGTTCTTC
CASSPAGGADEQFF
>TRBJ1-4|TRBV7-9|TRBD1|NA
TGTGCCAGCAGCCAATCGGGACAGGGCAATGAAAAACTGTTTTTT
CASSQSGQGNEKLFF
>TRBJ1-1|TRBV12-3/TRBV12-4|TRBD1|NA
TGTGTCGCGGACAGGGGAACTGAAGCTTTCTTT
CVADRGTEAFF
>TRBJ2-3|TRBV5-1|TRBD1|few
TGCGCCAGCAGCCACCGCTTGACAGGGACAGATACGCAGTATTTT
CASSHRLTGTDTQYF